This TCR beta chain appears in the sequencing data of a study of shared clonotypes between healthy human individuals. Profiling relied on immunoSEQ multiplex PCR, and the TCRdb table lists in-frame clones only, not all of them. The table has approximately 2.5 million clones, approximately 93% seen once. HIV-negative, healthy adults without recent acute infections or vaccinations were the donors. The germline CDR1 and CDR2 sequences are KGHSH and LQKENI. V was pared by 6 bases and J by 1 base, with 16 bases between. The CDR3 loop spans 15 amino acids. The chain is built from TRBV18 and TRBJ2-7; perhaps D is TRBD1 or TRBD2 (5 bases each). The material sequenced was naive CD4+ T cells from PBMCs. Subset meaning: CD45RA+ positively selected. This clonotype originated in a man between 18 and 29 years old in good health. Some clones in this sample may be carry-over from other donors' samples. The CDR3 nucleotides are TGTGCCAGCTCCTACTACGGGACGGCTTCCTACGAGCAGTACTTC. Translating gives CASSYYGTASYEQYF.